This T cell receptor beta chain was found in a study of cytomegalovirus exposure and HLA in healthy donors. Amplification used 60 Vbeta primers and 13 Jbeta primers. Profiled with immunoSEQ multiplex PCR; TCRdb holds only in-frame clones, not every one. The specimen's table records just over 60,000 clones. The CDR3 is 12 residues long. Germline V gene sequence: CDR1 SEHNR, CDR2 FQNEAQ (reference sequence). Trimming shortened V by 0 bases and J by 6 bases, and 6 bases separated the two germline ends. This TCR was recovered from a man under 40 in good health and CMV-seropositive. This chain connects TRBV7-9 to TRBJ2-7, with D perhaps TRBD2 (6 bases). The sample was PBMCs. The CDR3 DNA reads TGTGCCAGCAGCTTAGCGGGGGGCGAGCAGTACTTC. It specifies CASSLAGGEQYF.